This T cell receptor (beta chain) was obtained from a study of T cells in localized non-small cell lung cancer. The CDR3 consists of 13 residues. Trimming stripped 1 base from V and 9 bases from J, with 10 bases between. Germline-derived CDR1 and CDR2 are LGHNA and YSLEER. Clones were sequenced by immunoSEQ multiplex PCR, and TCRdb holds only the in-frame ones, with some missing. The sample has some 7,700 clones, about 90% seen once. The V and J genes are TRBV4-3 and TRBJ1-5; D remains ambiguous. The TCR was taken from a male donor at least 60 years old with stage II lung adenocarcinoma. The sample was peripheral blood mononuclear cells, taken before any cancer treatment. DNA for the CDR3: TGCGCCAGCAGCCAAGTAGCCTCGGGGCCCCAGCATTTT. Its protein product is CASSQVASGPQHF.